The sequence of this T cell receptor beta chain was determined in a study of blood T cell repertoires in COVID-19 (dated by TCRdb to 2018 to 2020). For context, the study as a whole: Samples from collaborators originated in the United States, Italy and Spain and spanned both the acute and convalescent phases of COVID-19. Where available, HLA class I and class II types were obtained from metadata supplied by the sample provider rather than from assay-based typing. The samples were drawn from two sources: the first 160 participants of the ongoing ImmuneRACE study, and some 1,300 subjects contributed by 6 global collaborators. The prospective study material was composed of cDNA or gDNA derived from T cells, B-cell-depleted T cells, or PBMCs. Deeply sampled blood TCRbeta repertoires from subjects exposed to, actively infected with, or recovered from COVID-19 were included in the dataset. The repertoires were released in a freely available public database meant as a resource for research on the immune response to SARS-CoV-2. Sample metadata almost always included a de-identified subject ID, COVID-19 status, age in years and sex. General findings and caveats noted by the study authors: How much clinical and demographic metadata was included differed by source and by participant, and the metadata was provided uncurated.

One collaborating source in Seattle enrolled patients during active infection and followed them longitudinally through the course of disease. Collaborating institutions collected whole blood in K2EDTA tubes following their own protocols. For TCRbeta analysis, collaborators shipped samples in one of three forms: frozen whole blood, isolated PBMCs, or DNA extracted from either of those sample types. About this clone: Its target antigen remains unknown. Base qualities were left out, and no much larger clone turns up one base away.

TCRbeta CDR3 regions were amplified from genomic DNA by means of the immunoSEQ Assay, a bias-controlled multiplex PCR. As for how the authors treated the data: Nucleated cell counts per sample were estimated from amplification of reference gene primers within the assay. To quantify the absolute abundance of each unique TCRbeta CDR3 rearrangement, sequence reads were collapsed and filtered. For each sample, productive Simpson clonality was calculated as the square root of Simpson's diversity index over productive rearrangements. TCRdb carries this immuneACCESS record with in-frame sequences only. Its versions omit some clonotypes, under half of them owing to an unresolved V gene in the studies checked, with the rest unexplained. The DNA was the basis for D and trimming; V, J and clone size are from that table. The sample data list 150,000 to 170,000 clones, and roughly 81% of these were observed just once. The ten largest clones add up to more than 6.5% of the sample.

Counted from cysteine to phenylalanine, this CDR3 has 15 amino acids. Of the read, only the CDR3 DNA is kept; its 45 bases are in frame from base 1. Looking up the germline V gene (reference sequence) yields CDR1 LNHDA and CDR2 SQIVND. The junction carries 9 bases between V and J, which are trimmed by 1 base and 0 bases respectively. The chain is made from TRBV19 and TRBJ1-2, with the D segment identity uncertain. Material: peripheral blood. The sequence was obtained from an older woman with COVID-19, enrolled during active disease. The CDR3 amino acid sequence is: CASSIGDGANYGYTF. At the DNA level, the sequence is TGTGCCAGTAGTATAGGCGATGGAGCTAACTATGGCTACACCTTC. The full variable domain, completed from the reference TRBV19 and TRBJ1-2 proteins outside the CDR3, reads DGGITQSPKYLFRKEGQNVTLSCEQNLNHDAMYWYRQDPGQGLRLIYYSQIVNDFQKGDIAEGYSVSREKKESFPLTVTSAQKNPTAFYLCASSIGDGANYGYTFGSGTRLTVV.